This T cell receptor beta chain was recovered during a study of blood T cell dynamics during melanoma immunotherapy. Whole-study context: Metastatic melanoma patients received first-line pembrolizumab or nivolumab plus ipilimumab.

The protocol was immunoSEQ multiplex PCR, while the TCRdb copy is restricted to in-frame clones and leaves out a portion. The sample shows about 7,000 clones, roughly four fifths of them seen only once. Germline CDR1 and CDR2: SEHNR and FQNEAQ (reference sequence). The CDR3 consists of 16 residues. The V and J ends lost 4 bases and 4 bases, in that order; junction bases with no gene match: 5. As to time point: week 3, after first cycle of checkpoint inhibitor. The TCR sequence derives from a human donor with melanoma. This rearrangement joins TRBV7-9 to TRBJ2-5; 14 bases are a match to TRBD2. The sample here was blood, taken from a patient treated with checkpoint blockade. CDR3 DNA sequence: TGTGCCAGCAGCTCCACAGGACTAGCGGGGGGAGAGACCCAGTACTTC. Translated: CASSSTGLAGGETQYF.